Below, one T cell receptor beta chain is given with its context. This entry belongs to a study of shared clonotypes between healthy human individuals. Data came from immunoSEQ multiplex PCR; TCRdb stores just in-frame clones and leaves some out. The sample shows about 980,000 clones, less than 85% of them seen only once. Germline V lookup: CDR1 MNHEY, CDR2 SVGAGI. This CDR3 comprises 15 residues. The trim removed 6 bases at V and 5 bases at J, leaving 11 bases unmatched. Researchers partitioned CD4+ cells into CD45RA+ naive and CD45RA-negative memory subsets. This receptor was obtained from a man between 18 and 29 years old in good health. The sample consisted of memory CD4+ T cells sorted from blood. Stated subset: CD45RA-negative fraction. The chain is built from TRBV6-5 and TRBJ1-1; 8 nucleotides agree with TRBD1. This chain's CDR3 is CASRSTTGGGTEAFF. CDR3 bases: TGTGCCAGCAGGAGTACCACAGGGGGTGGTACTGAAGCTTTCTTT.